These T cell receptor beta chains were read from a single sample in a study of blood T cells in healthy people across ages. One entry per CDR3 protein results from TCRdb running MiXCR on the 5' RACE reads. The sample has approximately 800,000 distinct CDR3 sequences; about 55% are singletons. The sample consisted of blood. The origin of the receptors is a man aged 80 or over in good health. CDR3s include the opening cysteine and the closing phenylalanine or tryptophan.

CDR3 protein: CASSLTWGGDTEAFF
V gene: TRBV5-1

CDR3 protein: CASSQGTGGNEQFF
V gene: TRBV7-9

CDR3 protein: CAINSQGSSYEQYF
V gene: TRBV10-3

CDR3 protein: CSAPGQFQETQYF
V gene: TRBV29-1

CDR3 protein: CASRWTGGLEKLFF
V gene: TRBV19

CDR3 protein: CASSQAFEEGQAYEQYF
V gene: TRBV4-1

CDR3 protein: CASRVARANSPPHF
V gene: TRBV28

CDR3 protein: CASSTRGQGALDEQFF
V gene: TRBV7-9

CDR3 protein: CASSLHLLAGSSGANVLTF
V gene: TRBV12-3/TRBV12-4

CDR3 protein: CASSLGGAAHEQFF
V gene: TRBV28

CDR3 protein: CSAQPGRLQPQHF
V gene: TRBV20-1

CDR3 protein: CASRPGQPNEKLFF
V gene: TRBV6-5

CDR3 protein: CSVEGHREAFF
V gene: TRBV29-1

CDR3 protein: CASSLYGQGADGYTF
V gene: TRBV5-1

CDR3 protein: CSVAGQNYEQYF
V gene: TRBV29-1

CDR3 protein: CASSQAPGAVGYTF
V gene: TRBV4-2

CDR3 protein: CSVEYTAVRNTEAFF
V gene: TRBV29-1

CDR3 protein: CASSYRQGSGHRYAYF
V gene: TRBV6-2/TRBV6-3

CDR3 protein: CASTGLGQVSYEQYF
V gene: TRBV25-1

CDR3 protein: CSARDGRVNEQFF
V gene: TRBV20-1

CDR3 protein: CASSYSGPTAETLYF
V gene: TRBV6-5

CDR3 protein: CASSYRVSYEQFF
V gene: TRBV6-6

CDR3 protein: CASSYGRSTDTQYF
V gene: TRBV5-6

CDR3 protein: CASSQDAGSQNYGYTF
V gene: TRBV4-2

CDR3 protein: CSARDPTGYEQYF
V gene: TRBV20-1

CDR3 protein: CASRSLAGGYEQYF
V gene: TRBV6-6

CDR3 protein: CASSQEEGLAEYQYF
V gene: TRBV14

CDR3 protein: CASRRGRETQYF
V gene: TRBV2

CDR3 protein: CASSGGSYNEQYF
V gene: TRBV5-1

CDR3 protein: CASRPPGVNYEQYF
V gene: TRBV6-6

CDR3 protein: CASSSRDRGIYGYTF
V gene: TRBV6-1

CDR3 protein: CASRGVGREKLFF
V gene: TRBV9

CDR3 protein: CSVDGGTTYEQYF
V gene: TRBV29-1

CDR3 protein: CSARDLASGRAGTDTQYF
V gene: TRBV20-1